The TCR beta chain under discussion was sequenced for a study of blood T cells in healthy people across ages. For the second PCR, which ran for about 6 to 12 cycles, a sample-barcoded 5' primer and a J-beta primer mix were used. At least 3 million CDR3-containing paired-end reads were obtained per sample. TCRdb recomputed calls from the 5' RACE reads with MiXCR, one row per CDR3 protein. The sample carries about 940,000 distinct CDR3 sequences, roughly 50% recorded once. The CDR3 is made up of 14 amino acids. From germline, CDR1 is SGHRS and CDR2 YFSETQ. The rearrangement joins TRBV5-1 to TRBJ2-5; TRBD1 or TRBD2 may be the D gene (5 bases each). The tail of the sequence fits TRBJ2-7 better, so the J call may be wrong. Input material: blood. This TCR was recovered from a man younger than 45 in good health. CDR3 coding DNA: TGCGCCAGCAGCGCCGCTTCGGGACCTTACGAGCAGTACTTC. Encoded protein: CASSAASGPYEQYF.